Each of the 29 T cell receptor beta chains below was sequenced from the same sample in a study of T cells after yellow fever vaccination. MiXCR was run by TCRdb on the 5' RACE reads, yielding one entry per CDR3 protein. The data hold around 300,000 distinct CDR3 sequences, with approximately 4.5% observed a single time. Sequenced here: PBMCs, sampled 15 days after the yellow fever booster vaccination. The receptors stem from a man aged 18-30 years who received the YFV17D yellow fever vaccine.

This clonotype was recorded many times. The rearrangement uses TRBV20-1 and TRBJ1-1; a weak D match, TRBD1 (6 bases). Germline V gene data show CDR1 as DFQATT and CDR2 as SNEGSKA (reference sequence). The CDR3 length is 12 residues. V was trimmed by 8 bases and J by 0 bases, leaving 10 bases between them. CDR3 loop: CSFQGLNTEAFF. The CDR3 coding sequence is TGCAGTTTTCAGGGGTTGAACACTGAAGCTTTCTTT.

The sample holds many counts of this clonotype. The J gene is TRBJ1-1, the V gene TRBV4-3; no clear D. CDR3 length equals 15 residues. Germline CDR1 is LGHNA and CDR2 is YSLEER. V gave up 0 bases and J gave up 11 bases, with 19 bases separating them. Here the CDR3 reads CASSQDSGRLSAAFF. The CDR3 DNA reads as TGCGCCAGCAGCCAAGATAGTGGCCGTCTAAGTGCGGCTTTCTTT.

V usage is TRBV5-1 and J usage is TRBJ2-3, with D possibly TRBD2 on 5 matching bases. Germline CDR1 and CDR2: SGHRS and YFSETQ. Deletions cut 7 bases from V and 1 base from J, with 16 bases between. The CDR3 spans 15 residues. CDR3 residues: CASRDELGGTDTQYF. The CDR3 coding sequence is TGCGCCAGCCGAGACGAACTAGGCGGCACAGATACGCAGTATTTT. Drawing the rest from reference TRBV5-1 and TRBJ2-3, the complete variable domain is KAGVTQTPRYLIKTRGQQVTLSCSPISGHRSVSWYQQTPGQGLQFLFEYFSETQRNKGNFPGRFSGRQFSNSRSEMNVSTLELGDSALYLCASRDELGGTDTQYFGPGTRLTVL.

This clonotype was counted ten times or more. The chain employs TRBV19 and TRBJ1-1; D remains unclear. Germline V gene lookup returns CDR1 LNHDA and CDR2 SQIVND (reference sequence). This CDR3 spans 13 amino acids. V shed 3 bases and J shed 1 base, with 6 bases lying between them. CDR3 DNA: TGTGCCAGTAGTATCTTACAGAACACTGAAGCTTTCTTT. Its translation is CASSILQNTEAFF.

This clonotype was counted between two and nine times. This chain connects TRBV11-2 to TRBJ2-7; D unresolved. Germline CDR1 and CDR2: SGHAT and FQNNGV. V was clipped by 1 base and J by 5 bases, with 12 bases between them. This CDR3 spans 14 amino acids. The CDR3 region is CASSLGSERHEQYV. CDR3 coding DNA: TGTGCCAGCAGCTTAGGATCCGAGAGGCACGAGCAGTACGTC.

The chain is built from TRBV19 and TRBJ1-1; TRBD1 is a possible D gene (5 bases). The CDR3 is 18 residues long. The germline V gene has CDR1 LNHDA and CDR2 SQIVND (reference sequence). Trimming cost V 4 bases and J 1 base, with 22 bases left between them. In DNA form, the CDR3 reads TGTGCCAGTAGTAGACCCTCCCTCGCGGGGGGTAGGAACACTGAAGCTTTCTTT. Translating it yields CASSRPSLAGGRNTEAFF. Using reference TRBV19 and TRBJ1-1 for the parts outside the CDR3, the full variable domain is DGGITQSPKYLFRKEGQNVTLSCEQNLNHDAMYWYRQDPGQGLRLIYYSQIVNDFQKGDIAEGYSVSREKKESFPLTVTSAQKNPTAFYLCASSRPSLAGGRNTEAFFGQGTRLTVV.

The sample holds many counts of this clonotype. This chain joins TRBV12-3 or TRBV12-4 and TRBJ2-7; TRBD2 agrees at 7 bases. Unmatched junction bases numbered 0, after V lost 6 bases and J lost 1 base. The CDR3 loop spans 12 amino acids. This CDR3 reads CASRRESYEQYF. DNA of the CDR3: TGTGCCAGCAGGCGGGAGTCCTACGAGCAGTACTTC.

This clonotype was detected a few times. The chain recombines TRBV27 with TRBJ2-1; D is uncertain. CDR3 length equals 14 residues. V was clipped by 2 bases and J by 3 bases, with 8 bases between them. CDR1 and CDR2 (germline): MNHEY, SMNVEV (reference sequence). DNA of the CDR3: TGTGCCAGCAGTTTAGATTTCGTCTACAATGAGCAGTTCTTC. Translated: CASSLDFVYNEQFF.

This clonotype was found a few times. V is TRBV28 and J is TRBJ2-2, with TRBD1 as a possible D gene (5 bases). From germline, CDR1 is MDHEN and CDR2 SYDVKM. V was cut by 8 bases and J by 4 bases, with 11 bases left in between. The CDR3 sequence is 13 residues long. The CDR3 coding sequence is TGTGCCAGCCTAAACAGGCCCACCGGGGAGCTGTTTTTT. It specifies CASLNRPTGELFF.

In this sample, this clonotype turned up a few times. The rearrangement uses TRBV19 and TRBJ2-1; TRBD2 aligns across 11 bases. The length of the CDR3 is 14 residues. CDR1 and CDR2 from the germline V gene are LNHDA and SQIVND (reference sequence). The V gene end was trimmed by 7 bases and the J gene end by 5 bases; junction bases not matched to a gene: 4. CDR3 region: CASNLGLADNEQFF. For the CDR3, the DNA is TGTGCCAGTAATTTGGGACTAGCGGACAATGAGCAGTTCTTC.

This clonotype turned up a few times. The rearrangement links TRBV5-1 to TRBJ1-3; a weak D match, TRBD1 (5 bases). The CDR3 has 14 amino acids. With 4 bases removed from V and 4 bases from J, the gap between germline ends came to 12 bases. CDR1 and CDR2 (germline): SGHRS, YFSETQ. CDR3 protein: CASSPGLIGNTIYF. Here the CDR3 DNA reads TGCGCCAGCAGCCCAGGGTTAATCGGAAACACCATATATTTT.

The sample holds a few counts of this clonotype. This chain links TRBV5-6 with TRBJ2-1; 13 bases fit TRBD2. J lost 12 bases, V lost 0 bases, and 3 bases had no gene match. Germline loops: CDR1 SGHDT, CDR2 YYEEEE. The CDR3 has 14 residues. CDR3 loop: CASSLGLAGGVQFF. CDR3 DNA: TGTGCCAGCAGCTTGGGACTAGCGGGGGGCGTGCAGTTCTTC.

This clonotype has a count of ten or more. The rearrangement links TRBV7-3 to TRBJ2-3; 9 bases align to TRBD2. Unmatched junction bases numbered 7, after V lost 6 bases and J lost 6 bases. The CDR3 runs 14 residues. CDR1 is SGHTA, CDR2 FQGTGA, per germline. CDR3: CASSPSGAGDTQYF. For the CDR3, the DNA is TGTGCCAGCAGTCCTAGCGGGGCCGGCGATACGCAGTATTTT.

This clonotype was recorded at least ten times. This chain uses TRBV25-1 with TRBJ2-7; D is perhaps TRBD1 (6 bases). CDR1 and CDR2 (germline): MGHDK, SYGVNS. This CDR3 contains 14 residues. CDR3 loop: CASPSQGLNYEQYF. The CDR3 nucleotides read TGTGCTAGCCCCTCTCAGGGGTTAAACTACGAGCAGTACTTC.

This clonotype has a count of ten or more. The CDR3 sequence is CASSFGRAETQYF. In nucleotides, the CDR3 is TGCGCCAGCAGCTTTGGTAGGGCAGAGACCCAGTACTTC. The rearrangement links TRBV5-1 to TRBJ2-5; D gene unclear. Trimming removed 2 bases from V and 4 bases from J, with 9 bases in between. CDR1 and CDR2 from the germline V gene are SGHRS and YFSETQ. The CDR3 is 13 amino acids.

Points on this clonotype: Its ends do not fully match the called genes, so a read error is possible. This chain joins TRBV4-3 and TRBJ2-4, with D maybe TRBD2 (6 bases). The CDR3 loop spans 14 amino acids. Germline V gene data show CDR1 as LGHNA and CDR2 as YSLEER. The CDR3 DNA reads as TGCGCCAGCAGCCTCTCACTAGCCAAAATCATTCAGTACTTC. This gives the protein CASSLSLAKIIQYF.

The chain combines TRBV4-2 with TRBJ2-3; D is perhaps TRBD1 or TRBD2 (5 bases each). Germline loops: CDR1 LGHNA, CDR2 YNFKEQ. The CDR3 is 16 amino acids. Trimming left V 1 base short and J 3 bases short, with 14 bases between. CDR3 region: CASSQAGAWGTDTQYF. The CDR3 DNA is TGTGCCAGCAGCCAAGCCGGGGCATGGGGGACAGATACGCAGTATTTT.

Many counts were recorded for this clonotype. This chain links TRBV5-1 with TRBJ2-2; D possibly corresponds to TRBD2 (5 bases). Germline CDR1 SGHRS, CDR2 YFSETQ. V was clipped by 4 bases and J by 2 bases, with 6 bases between them. The CDR3 consists of 13 residues. Here the CDR3 reads CASSEGNTGELFF. Here the CDR3 DNA reads TGCGCCAGCAGCGAGGGAAACACCGGGGAGCTGTTTTTT. Drawing the rest from reference TRBV5-1 and TRBJ2-2, the complete variable domain is KAGVTQTPRYLIKTRGQQVTLSCSPISGHRSVSWYQQTPGQGLQFLFEYFSETQRNKGNFPGRFSGRQFSNSRSEMNVSTLELGDSALYLCASSEGNTGELFFGEGSRLTVL.

This clonotype was observed many times. This chain joins TRBV4-3 and TRBJ1-3; D uncertain. Germline assignment: CDR1 LGHNA and CDR2 YSLEER. V gave up 0 bases and J gave up 0 bases, with 27 bases separating them. CDR3 length equals 22 residues. The CDR3 region is CASSQDPRNRGRTLDSGNTIYF. DNA of the CDR3: TGCGCCAGCAGCCAAGATCCGAGAAATAGAGGACGGACCCTAGACTCTGGAAACACCATATATTTT.

There are a few counts of this clonotype. The CDR3 protein is CASSSPPGSAGYTF. The CDR3 nucleotides read TGCGCCAGCAGCTCCCCGCCGGGCAGCGCCGGCTACACCTTC. The chain employs TRBV5-1 and TRBJ1-2, with unresolved D. Trimming removed 3 bases at V and 8 bases at J, with 17 bases between. Germline CDR1 reads SGHRS; CDR2 reads YFSETQ. The CDR3 is 14 amino acids. Full variable domain (outside the CDR3, taken from reference TRBV5-1 and TRBJ1-2): KAGVTQTPRYLIKTRGQQVTLSCSPISGHRSVSWYQQTPGQGLQFLFEYFSETQRNKGNFPGRFSGRQFSNSRSEMNVSTLELGDSALYLCASSSPPGSAGYTFGSGTRLTVV.

The chain carries TRBV9 and TRBJ1-2; D not resolved. CDR1 is SGDLS, CDR2 YYNGEE, per germline. The CDR3 contains 12 residues. The V gene lost 4 bases and the J gene lost 7 bases, with 11 bases spanning the gap. The CDR3 reads CASSPHQSGYTF. For the CDR3, the DNA is TGTGCCAGCAGCCCCCATCAATCTGGCTACACCTTC.

Many counts were recorded for this clonotype. The chain combines TRBV12-3 or TRBV12-4 with TRBJ2-7; 7 bases line up with TRBD2. Unmatched junction bases numbered 7, after V lost 6 bases and J lost 2 bases. The CDR3 extends over 14 amino acids. For the CDR3, the DNA is TGTGCCAGCAGCCCCGGCGGGGGACCCTACGAGCAGTACTTC. Its translation is CASSPGGGPYEQYF.

In this sample, this clonotype turned up a few times. The chain employs TRBV27 and TRBJ1-1, with 7 bases identical to TRBD1. Trimming cost V 8 bases and J 5 bases; bases outside gene matches: 11. The CDR3 has 14 amino acids. Germline lookup yields CDR1 MNHEY and CDR2 SMNVEV (reference sequence). CDR3 region: CASAGSRGHTEAFF. In nucleotides, the CDR3 is TGTGCCAGCGCGGGGTCTAGGGGGCATACTGAAGCTTTCTTT.

The V gene is TRBV5-5, the J gene TRBJ1-2, with D perhaps matching TRBD1 (5 bases). V was clipped by 4 bases and J by 3 bases, with 10 bases between them. In germline, CDR1 is SGHKS, CDR2 YYEKEE (reference sequence). The CDR3 contains 13 residues. The CDR3 sequence: CASSRGGYYGYTF. The CDR3, as DNA: TGTGCCAGCAGCCGGGGGGGGTACTATGGCTACACCTTC.

Many counts were recorded for this clonotype. CDR3 coding DNA: TGTGCCAGCAGCTTTCCCACAGGGCGACAAGAGACCCAGTACTTC. Translating gives CASSFPTGRQETQYF. The chain recombines TRBV7-9 with TRBJ2-5, with D possibly being TRBD1 (6 bases). The length of the CDR3 is 15 residues. Trimming stripped 3 bases from V and 2 bases from J, with 13 bases between. CDR1 is SEHNR and CDR2 is FQNEAQ in the germline V gene (reference sequence).

The chain uses TRBV28 and TRBJ2-7; D tentatively fits TRBD1 or TRBD2 (5 bases each). Germline CDR1 is MDHEN and CDR2 is SYDVKM. Deletions cut 2 bases from V and 2 bases from J, with 10 bases between. The CDR3 is made up of 14 amino acids. DNA of the CDR3: TGTGCCAGCAGTTTAAGGGACGGACCCTACGAGCAGTACGTC. This translates into CASSLRDGPYEQYV.

This clonotype was found a few times. This chain joins TRBV4-3 and TRBJ1-1, with D maybe TRBD1 (5 bases). Germline CDR1 and CDR2: LGHNA and YSLEER. The V gene lost 0 bases and the J gene lost 3 bases, with 11 bases spanning the gap. The CDR3 is made up of 15 amino acids. DNA for the CDR3: TGCGCCAGCAGCCAAGATTTGGGGGTGGACACTGAAGCTTTCTTT. Protein: CASSQDLGVDTEAFF.

This clonotype was counted ten times or more. The chain employs TRBV6-5 and TRBJ2-7; TRBD2 matches 8 bases. The J segment lost 6 bases and the V segment lost 5 bases, leaving 6 bases of the junction unmatched. Germline-derived CDR1 and CDR2 are MNHEY and SVGAGI. The CDR3 spans 13 residues. CDR3 region: CASSIPGLGEQYF. In DNA, the CDR3 is TGTGCCAGCAGTATCCCGGGACTAGGCGAGCAGTACTTC.

Many counts were recorded for this clonotype. The V call is TRBV10-2, the J call TRBJ2-1, with a possible D match to TRBD1 (6 bases). The length of the CDR3 is 14 residues. Trimming took off 7 bases at V and 6 bases at J, with 16 bases between the two ends. Germline loops: CDR1 WSHSY, CDR2 SAAADI. CDR3 nucleotide sequence: TGCGCCAGCACCAGGGGCCTACCAACCAATGAGCAGTTCTTC. Residues: CASTRGLPTNEQFF.